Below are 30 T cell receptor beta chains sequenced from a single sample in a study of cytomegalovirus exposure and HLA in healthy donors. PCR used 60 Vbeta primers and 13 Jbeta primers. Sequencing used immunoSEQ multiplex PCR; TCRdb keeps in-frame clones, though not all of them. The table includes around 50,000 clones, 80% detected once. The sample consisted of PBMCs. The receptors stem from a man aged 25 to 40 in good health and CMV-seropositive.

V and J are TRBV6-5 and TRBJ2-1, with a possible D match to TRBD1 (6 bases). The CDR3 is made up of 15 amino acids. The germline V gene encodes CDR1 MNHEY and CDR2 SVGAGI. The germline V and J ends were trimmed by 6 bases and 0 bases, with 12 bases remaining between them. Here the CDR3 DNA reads TGTGCCAGCAGCAAGGACAGCTACTCCTACAATGAGCAGTTCTTC. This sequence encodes CASSKDSYSYNEQFF.

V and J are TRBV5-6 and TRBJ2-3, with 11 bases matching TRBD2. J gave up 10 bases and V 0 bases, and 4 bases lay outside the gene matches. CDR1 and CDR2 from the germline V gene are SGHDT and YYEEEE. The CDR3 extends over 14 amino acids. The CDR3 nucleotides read TGTGCCAGCAGCTTGGGACTAGCGGGGATTGCGCAGTATTTT. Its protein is CASSLGLAGIAQYF. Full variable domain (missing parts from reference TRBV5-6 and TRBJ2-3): DAGVTQSPTHLIKTRGQQVTLRCSPKSGHDTVSWYQQALGQGPQFIFQYYEEEERQRGNFPDRFSGHQFPNYSSELNVNALLLGDSALYLCASSLGLAGIAQYFGPGTRLTVL.

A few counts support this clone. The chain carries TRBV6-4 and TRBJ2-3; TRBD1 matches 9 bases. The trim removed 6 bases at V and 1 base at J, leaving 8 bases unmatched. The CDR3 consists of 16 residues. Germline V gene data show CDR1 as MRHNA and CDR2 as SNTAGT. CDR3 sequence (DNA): TGTGCCAGCAGCTACACAGGGGGCAAGGGCACAGATACGCAGTATTTT. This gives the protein CASSYTGGKGTDTQYF.

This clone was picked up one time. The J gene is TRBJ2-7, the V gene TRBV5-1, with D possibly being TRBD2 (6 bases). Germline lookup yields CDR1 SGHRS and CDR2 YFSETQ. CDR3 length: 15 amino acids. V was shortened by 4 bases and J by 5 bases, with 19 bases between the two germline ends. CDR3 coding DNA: TGCGCCAGCAGCATCTCAGGTGGAGGGACCGACGAGCAGTACTTC. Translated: CASSISGGGTDEQYF.

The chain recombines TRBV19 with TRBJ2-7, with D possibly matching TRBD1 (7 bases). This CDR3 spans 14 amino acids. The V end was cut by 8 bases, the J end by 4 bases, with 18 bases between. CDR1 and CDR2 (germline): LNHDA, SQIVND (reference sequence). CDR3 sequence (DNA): TGTGCCAGTGGGGGGACAGCGCAGGGGTACGAGCAGTACTTC. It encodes CASGGTAQGYEQYF.

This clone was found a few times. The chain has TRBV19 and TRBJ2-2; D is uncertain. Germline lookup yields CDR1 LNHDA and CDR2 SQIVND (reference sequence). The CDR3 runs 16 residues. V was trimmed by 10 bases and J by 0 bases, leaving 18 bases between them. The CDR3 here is CANKYQNQTNTGELFF. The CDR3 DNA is TGTGCCAACAAGTACCAAAACCAGACGAACACCGGGGAGCTGTTTTTT.

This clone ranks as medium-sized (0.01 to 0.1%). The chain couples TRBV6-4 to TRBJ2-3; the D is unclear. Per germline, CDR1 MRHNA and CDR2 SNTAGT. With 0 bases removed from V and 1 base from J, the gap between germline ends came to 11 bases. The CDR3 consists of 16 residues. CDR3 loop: CASSDSVASGTDTQYF. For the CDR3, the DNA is TGTGCCAGCAGTGACTCGGTAGCCTCCGGCACAGATACGCAGTATTTT.

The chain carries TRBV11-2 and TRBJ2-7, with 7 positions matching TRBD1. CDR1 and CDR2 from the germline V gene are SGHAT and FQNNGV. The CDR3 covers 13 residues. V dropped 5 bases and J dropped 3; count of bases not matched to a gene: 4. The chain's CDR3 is CASSQNRGYEQYF. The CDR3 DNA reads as TGTGCCAGCAGCCAAAACAGGGGCTACGAGCAGTACTTC.

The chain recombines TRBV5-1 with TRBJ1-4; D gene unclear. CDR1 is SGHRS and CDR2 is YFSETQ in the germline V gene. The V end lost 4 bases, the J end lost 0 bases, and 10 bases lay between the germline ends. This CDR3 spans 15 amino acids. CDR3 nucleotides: TGCGCCAGCAGCGCATCAGGCGCAACTAATGAAAAACTGTTTTTT. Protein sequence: CASSASGATNEKLFF.

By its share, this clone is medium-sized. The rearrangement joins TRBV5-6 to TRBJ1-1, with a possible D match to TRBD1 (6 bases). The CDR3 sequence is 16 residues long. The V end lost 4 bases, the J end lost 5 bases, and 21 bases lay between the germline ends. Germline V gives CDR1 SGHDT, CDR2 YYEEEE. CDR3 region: CASSTRGGGYRTEAFF. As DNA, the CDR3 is TGTGCCAGCAGCACCCGCGGGGGCGGTTATCGGACTGAAGCTTTCTTT.

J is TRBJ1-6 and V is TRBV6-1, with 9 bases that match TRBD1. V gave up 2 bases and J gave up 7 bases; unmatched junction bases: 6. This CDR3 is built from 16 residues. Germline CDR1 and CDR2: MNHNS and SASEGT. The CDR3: CASSEQPGQGNSPLHF. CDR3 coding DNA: TGTGCCAGCAGTGAACAGCCGGGACAGGGAAATTCACCCCTCCACTTT.

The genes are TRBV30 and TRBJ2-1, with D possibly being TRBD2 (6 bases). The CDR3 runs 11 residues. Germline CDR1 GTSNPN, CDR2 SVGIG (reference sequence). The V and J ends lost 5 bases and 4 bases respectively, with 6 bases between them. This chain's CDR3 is CAWGGYNEQFF. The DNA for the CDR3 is TGTGCCTGGGGGGGGTACAATGAGCAGTTCTTC.

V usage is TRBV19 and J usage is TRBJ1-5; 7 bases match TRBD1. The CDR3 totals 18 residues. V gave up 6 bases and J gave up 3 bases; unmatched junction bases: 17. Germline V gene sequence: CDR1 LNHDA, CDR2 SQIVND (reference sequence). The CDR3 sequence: CASRLTTAPTGVNQPQHF. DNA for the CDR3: TGTGCCAGTAGACTCACTACCGCACCAACAGGGGTCAATCAGCCCCAGCATTTT.

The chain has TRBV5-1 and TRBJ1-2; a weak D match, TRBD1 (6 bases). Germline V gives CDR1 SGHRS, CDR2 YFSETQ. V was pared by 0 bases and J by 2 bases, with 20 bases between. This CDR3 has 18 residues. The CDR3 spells CASSLGSTGRTRNYGYTF. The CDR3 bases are TGCGCCAGCAGCTTGGGTTCAACAGGGCGAACTCGAAACTATGGCTACACCTTC.

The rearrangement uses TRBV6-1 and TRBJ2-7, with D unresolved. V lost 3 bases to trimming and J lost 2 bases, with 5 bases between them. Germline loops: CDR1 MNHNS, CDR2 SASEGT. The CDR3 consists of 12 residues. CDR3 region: CASSDQAYEQYF. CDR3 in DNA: TGTGCCAGCAGTGATCAGGCCTACGAGCAGTACTTC.

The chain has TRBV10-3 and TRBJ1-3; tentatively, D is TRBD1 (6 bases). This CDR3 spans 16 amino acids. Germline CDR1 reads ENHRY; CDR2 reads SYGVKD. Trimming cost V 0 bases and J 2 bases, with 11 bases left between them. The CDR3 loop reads CAISESMGGPGNTIYF. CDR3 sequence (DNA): TGTGCCATCAGTGAGTCGATGGGGGGGCCTGGAAACACCATATATTTT.

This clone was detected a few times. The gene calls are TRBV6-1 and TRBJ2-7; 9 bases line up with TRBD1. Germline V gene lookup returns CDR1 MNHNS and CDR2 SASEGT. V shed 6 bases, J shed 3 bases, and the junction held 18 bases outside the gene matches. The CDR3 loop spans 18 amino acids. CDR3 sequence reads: CASSELPRGTGSDYEQYF. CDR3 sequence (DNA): TGTGCCAGCAGCGAACTTCCCCGAGGGACAGGGAGCGACTACGAGCAGTACTTC.

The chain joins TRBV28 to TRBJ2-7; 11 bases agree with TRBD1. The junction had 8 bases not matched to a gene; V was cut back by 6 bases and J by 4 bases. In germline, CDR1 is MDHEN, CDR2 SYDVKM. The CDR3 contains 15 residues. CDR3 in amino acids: CASRHGTGGSYEQYF. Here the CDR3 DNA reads TGTGCCAGCAGACACGGGACAGGGGGTTCGTACGAGCAGTACTTC.

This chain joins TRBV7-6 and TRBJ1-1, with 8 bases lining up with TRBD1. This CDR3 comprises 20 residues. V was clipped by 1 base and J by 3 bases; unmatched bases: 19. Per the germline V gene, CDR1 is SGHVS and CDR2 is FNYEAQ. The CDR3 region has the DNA TGTGCCAGCAGCTTAGACCCCCCCCCACTCGGACAGGGACGGTACACTGAAGCTTTCTTT. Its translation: CASSLDPPPLGQGRYTEAFF.

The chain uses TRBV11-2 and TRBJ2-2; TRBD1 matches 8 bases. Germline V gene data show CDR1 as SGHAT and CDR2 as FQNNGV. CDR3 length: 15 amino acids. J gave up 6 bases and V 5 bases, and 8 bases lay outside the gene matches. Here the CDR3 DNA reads TGTGCCAGCAGCATCCGAGGACAGGGTCCCGGGGAGCTGTTTTTT. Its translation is CASSIRGQGPGELFF.

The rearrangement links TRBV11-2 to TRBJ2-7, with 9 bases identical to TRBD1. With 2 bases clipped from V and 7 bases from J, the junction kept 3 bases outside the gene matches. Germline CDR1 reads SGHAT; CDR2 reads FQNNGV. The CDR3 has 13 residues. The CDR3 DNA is TGTGCCAGCAGCTTAAACAGGGGGCGTGAGCAGTACTTC. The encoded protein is CASSLNRGREQYF.

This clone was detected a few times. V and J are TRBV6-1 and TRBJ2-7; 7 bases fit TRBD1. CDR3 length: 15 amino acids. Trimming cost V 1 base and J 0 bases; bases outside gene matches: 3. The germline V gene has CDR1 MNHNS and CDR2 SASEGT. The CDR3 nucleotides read TGTGCCAGCAGTGAAGAGGCAGGGGGCTCCTACGAGCAGTACTTC. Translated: CASSEEAGGSYEQYF.

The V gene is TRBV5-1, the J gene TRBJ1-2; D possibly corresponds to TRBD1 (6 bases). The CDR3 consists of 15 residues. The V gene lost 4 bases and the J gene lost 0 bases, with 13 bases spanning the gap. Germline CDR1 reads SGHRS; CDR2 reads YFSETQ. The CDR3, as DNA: TGCGCCAGCAGCAATGACAGGTCAGCTAACTATGGCTACACCTTC. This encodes CASSNDRSANYGYTF.

The CDR3 loop reads CASSYTGEKLFF. In DNA form, the CDR3 reads TGTGCCAGCAGCTACACAGGTGAAAAACTGTTTTTT. The chain joins TRBV7-9 to TRBJ1-4; TRBD1 is a possible D gene (5 bases). Germline values: CDR1 SEHNR, CDR2 FQNEAQ (reference sequence). V lost 4 bases to trimming and J lost 7 bases, with 7 bases between them. The CDR3 consists of 12 residues.

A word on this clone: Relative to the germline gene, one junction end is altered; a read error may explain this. CDR3 DNA sequence: TGTGCCAGCAGTTTAGGGACAGGGGCGGGGAAACTGTTTTTT. Translation gives CASSLGTGAGKLFF. The V call is TRBV7-9, the J call TRBJ1-4; 10 positions match TRBD1. The CDR3 is 14 residues long. Per the germline V gene, CDR1 is SEHNR and CDR2 is FQNEAQ (reference sequence).

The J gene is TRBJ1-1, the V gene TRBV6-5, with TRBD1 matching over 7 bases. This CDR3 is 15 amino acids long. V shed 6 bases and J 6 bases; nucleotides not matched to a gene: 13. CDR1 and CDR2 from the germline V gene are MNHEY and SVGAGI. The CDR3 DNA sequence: TGTGCCAGCAGCCCCACCGGCAGGGGGTACCCTGAAGCTTTCTTT. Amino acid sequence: CASSPTGRGYPEAFF.

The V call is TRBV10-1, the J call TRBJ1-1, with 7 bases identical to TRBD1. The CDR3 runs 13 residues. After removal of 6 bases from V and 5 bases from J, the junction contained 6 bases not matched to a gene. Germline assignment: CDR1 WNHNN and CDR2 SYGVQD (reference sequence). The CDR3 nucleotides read TGCGCCAGCAGCCCCTCCAGGGGGACTGAAGCTTTCTTT. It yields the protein CASSPSRGTEAFF.

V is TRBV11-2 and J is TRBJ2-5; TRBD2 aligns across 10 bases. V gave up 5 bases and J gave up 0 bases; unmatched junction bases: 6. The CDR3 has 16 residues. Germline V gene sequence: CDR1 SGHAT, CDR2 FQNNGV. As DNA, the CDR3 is TGTGCCAGCAGCCATCTTAGCGGGAGGTACCAAGAGACCCAGTACTTC. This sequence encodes CASSHLSGRYQETQYF.

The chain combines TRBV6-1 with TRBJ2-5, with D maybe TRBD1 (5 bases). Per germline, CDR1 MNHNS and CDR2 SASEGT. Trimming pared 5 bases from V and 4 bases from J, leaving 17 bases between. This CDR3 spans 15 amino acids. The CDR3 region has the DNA TGTGCCAGCAGTCCAAGGGGCCTATATGGAGAGACCCAGTACTTC. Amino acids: CASSPRGLYGETQYF.

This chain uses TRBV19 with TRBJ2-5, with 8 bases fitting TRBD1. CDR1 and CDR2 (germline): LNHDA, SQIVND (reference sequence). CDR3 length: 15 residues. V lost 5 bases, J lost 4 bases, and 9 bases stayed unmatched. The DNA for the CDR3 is TGTGCCAGTAGTGAGAAGGACAGGGTTGGAGAGACCCAGTACTTC. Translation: CASSEKDRVGETQYF.